The clone carrying this TCR beta chain has more than one count but fewer than ten. Its antigen remains unknown. The source of the sample is a study of early T cells in non-severe SARS-CoV-2 infection. For the study at large: Sequencing used unsorted whole-blood bulk RNA, so chains lack pairing.

Study observations and caveats: In VDJdb matching, anti-spike CD8 responses were favored while private and CD4 specificities went missing.

Unique molecular identifiers (one per individual cDNA molecule) were attached. Each CDR3 protein is one row after TCRdb ran MiXCR on the 5' RACE reads. The repertoire holds approximately 71,000 distinct CDR3 sequences, with roughly 12% as singletons. V lost 0 bases to trimming and J lost 4 bases; unmatched junction nucleotides: 7. Germline V gene lookup returns CDR1 ENHRY and CDR2 SYGVKD. The CDR3 has 17 amino acids. The chain links TRBV10-3 to TRBJ2-3; 10 nucleotides align to TRBD2. The sequences come from whole blood, collected at baseline. The receptor's source is an adult who was a healthcare worker with PCR-confirmed SARS-CoV-2 infection or an uninfected control (not recorded which). CDR3 sequence (DNA): TGTGCCATCAGTGAGTCTAATGGGCTAGCGGGGGCAGATACGCAGTATTTT. It translates to CAISESNGLAGADTQYF.